The next 15 T cell receptor beta chains were all read from a single sample in a study of shared clonotypes between healthy human individuals. The assay was immunoSEQ multiplex PCR, and TCRdb's table has in-frame clones only and misses some. The sample contains a few million clones, around 90% of which appear only once. The sample was naive CD4+ T cells from PBMCs. Subset specified: CD45RA+ positively selected. These receptors were taken from a man aged 18-30 years in good health. Some clones in this sample may be carry-over from other donors' samples.

CDR3 loop: CASSSGQERDTQYF. The CDR3 region has the DNA TGTGCCAGCAGCTCCGGACAGGAAAGAGATACGCAGTATTTT. This chain links TRBV11-3 with TRBJ2-3, with 7 positions matching TRBD1. There are 14 residues in the CDR3. Per germline, CDR1 SGHNT and CDR2 YENEEA. The trim removed 4 bases at V and 5 bases at J, leaving 6 bases unmatched.

The chain employs TRBV30 and TRBJ1-3; D unclear. With 3 bases removed from V and 0 bases from J, the gap between germline ends came to 18 bases. Germline V gene data show CDR1 as GTSNPN and CDR2 as SVGIG (reference sequence). CDR3 size: 17 residues. CDR3 amino acids: CAWSQEPLRTSGNTIYF. DNA of the CDR3: TGTGCCTGGAGCCAGGAACCCCTAAGAACCTCTGGAAACACCATATATTTT. The full variable domain, with the rest looked up from reference TRBV30 and TRBJ1-3, is SQTIHQWPATLVQPVGSPLSLECTVEGTSNPNLYWYRQAAGRGLQLLFYSVGIGQISSEVPQNLSASRPQDRQFILSSKKLLLSDSGFYLCAWSQEPLRTSGNTIYFGEGSWLTVV.

The chain joins TRBV4-1 to TRBJ1-4; the match to TRBD1 covers 8 bases. From germline, CDR1 is MGHRA and CDR2 YSYEKL. Trimming removed 3 bases from V and 7 bases from J; junction bases left unmatched: 7. CDR3 size: 15 residues. The CDR3 sequence is CASSQIGQGIEKLFF. As DNA, the CDR3 is TGCGCCAGCAGCCAGATTGGACAGGGAATTGAAAAACTGTTTTTT.

The V and J genes are TRBV19 and TRBJ2-7; possibly TRBD1 or TRBD2 for D (5 bases each). Germline CDR1 reads LNHDA; CDR2 reads SQIVND (reference sequence). The CDR3 loop spans 14 amino acids. Deletions cut 6 bases from V and 7 bases from J, with 19 bases between. The CDR3 is CASRNPGPGREQYF. The CDR3, as DNA: TGTGCCAGTAGGAATCCCGGACCGGGGCGGGAGCAGTACTTC.

The gene calls are TRBV7-9 and TRBJ2-3; 14 bases line up with TRBD2. Germline-derived CDR1 and CDR2 are SEHNR and FQNEAQ (reference sequence). The CDR3 runs to 17 residues. The trim removed 4 bases at V and 2 bases at J, leaving 5 bases unmatched. CDR3 nucleotides: TGTGCCAGCAGCTCACCGACTAGCGGGAGGGCCACAGATACGCAGTATTTT. Residues: CASSSPTSGRATDTQYF. Full variable domain (rest looked up from reference TRBV7-9 and TRBJ2-3): DTGVSQNPRHKITKRGQNVTFRCDPISEHNRLYWYRQTLGQGPEFLTYFQNEAQLEKSRLLSDRFSAERPKGSFSTLEIQRTEQGDSAMYLCASSSPTSGRATDTQYFGPGTRLTVL.

This chain joins TRBV27 and TRBJ2-2; TRBD2 matches 14 bases. With V trimmed by 3 bases and J by 6 bases, 9 bases remained unmatched. The germline gives CDR1 MNHEY, CDR2 SMNVEV (reference sequence). CDR3 length: 18 residues. The chain's CDR3 is CASSLAPGTSGSSGELFF. CDR3 nucleotides: TGTGCCAGCAGTTTGGCTCCCGGGACTAGCGGGAGTTCCGGGGAGCTGTTTTTT.

J is TRBJ2-5 and V is TRBV28, with 8 positions matching TRBD2. Germline CDR1 MDHEN, CDR2 SYDVKM. After removal of 2 bases from V and 0 bases from J, the junction contained 2 bases not matched to a gene. The CDR3 extends over 15 amino acids. The CDR3 sequence is CASSLGSGDQETQYF. The CDR3 nucleotides read TGTGCCAGCAGTTTAGGTAGCGGGGACCAAGAGACCCAGTACTTC.

This sequence joins TRBV7-9 and TRBJ1-3; 7 positions agree with TRBD1. The CDR3 length is 18 residues. The V segment lost 5 bases and the J segment 2 bases; nucleotides outside the gene matches: 15. The germline CDR1 and CDR2 sequences are SEHNR and FQNEAQ (reference sequence). CDR3 nucleotide sequence: TGTGCCAGCAGCCATTCGGAACACACAGGGGCTACTGGAAACACCATATATTTT. As protein: CASSHSEHTGATGNTIYF.

This chain connects TRBV27 to TRBJ2-3, with a tentative D call TRBD1 (6 bases). CDR1 MNHEY and CDR2 SMNVEV come from the germline V gene (reference sequence). Trimming left V 6 bases short and J 2 bases short, with 15 bases between. The CDR3 spans 15 residues. Written as DNA, the CDR3 is TGTGCCAGCAGACTTTTGAGGGGGTACACAGATACGCAGTATTTT. It specifies CASRLLRGYTDTQYF.

V usage is TRBV11-2 and J usage is TRBJ2-6, with D uncertain. CDR1 is SGHAT and CDR2 is FQNNGV in the germline V gene. There are 17 residues in the CDR3. V was clipped by 4 bases and J by 0 bases, with 13 bases between them. CDR3 bases: TGTGCCAGCAGCTGGAGACACGGATACTCTGGGGCCAACGTCCTGACTTTC. It encodes CASSWRHGYSGANVLTF.

The genes are TRBV15 and TRBJ1-1; D gene unclear. CDR3 length: 13 residues. Germline assignment: CDR1 LNHNV and CDR2 YYDKDF (reference sequence). Trimming removed 0 bases at V and 8 bases at J, with 10 bases between. The CDR3: CATSRDRDREAFF. The CDR3 DNA follows: TGTGCCACCAGCAGAGATAGGGATAGGGAAGCTTTCTTT. The full variable domain, rest sourced from reference TRBV15 and TRBJ1-1, is DAMVIQNPRYQVTQFGKPVTLSCSQTLNHNVMYWYQQKSSQAPKLLFHYYDKDFNNEADTPDNFQSRRPNTSFCFLDIRSPGLGDTAMYLCATSRDRDREAFFGQGTRLTVV.

This clone has just one count. The genes are TRBV5-1 and TRBJ2-3; 9 nucleotides line up with TRBD2. The CDR3 consists of 18 residues. With 1 base clipped from V and 6 bases from J, the junction kept 15 bases outside the gene matches. CDR1 is SGHRS and CDR2 is YFSETQ in the germline V gene. CDR3 in amino acids: CASSLPPAGGPRLDTQYF. The CDR3 nucleotides read TGCGCCAGCAGCTTGCCCCCGGCGGGAGGGCCACGATTGGATACGCAGTATTTT.

Notes on this clone: The sample has other DNA sequences that encode this CDR3 too. This chain connects TRBV7-2 to TRBJ2-1; 8 positions agree with TRBD2. The V gene end was trimmed by 5 bases and the J gene end by 0 bases; junction bases not matched to a gene: 3. The CDR3 has 15 residues. Germline assignment: CDR1 SGHTA and CDR2 FQGNSA. CDR3 nucleotides: TGTGCCAGCAGCACTAGCGGTAGCTCCTACAATGAGCAGTTCTTC. It yields the protein CASSTSGSSYNEQFF. The variable domain in full, with the rest retrieved from reference TRBV7-2 and TRBJ2-1, is GAGVSQSPSNKVTEKGKDVELRCDPISGHTALYWYRQSLGQGLEFLIYFQGNSAPDKSGLPSDRFSAERTGGSVSTLTIQRTQQEDSAVYLCASSTSGSSYNEQFFGPGTRLTVL.

The chain links TRBV7-8 to TRBJ2-7; D unresolved. Germline values: CDR1 SGHVS, CDR2 FQNEAQ. The CDR3 is made up of 15 amino acids. The V end lost 1 base, the J end lost 0 bases, and 10 bases lay between the germline ends. CDR3 sequence (DNA): TGTGCCAGCAGCTTAGTAAGGCAGAGCTCCTACGAGCAGTACTTC. This encodes CASSLVRQSSYEQYF.

V and J are TRBV15 and TRBJ1-1; TRBD1 matches 10 bases. The V gene end was trimmed by 5 bases and the J gene end by 12 bases; junction bases not matched to a gene: 12. The CDR3 extends over 14 amino acids. Germline CDR1 LNHNV, CDR2 YYDKDF (reference sequence). The CDR3 spells CATSRTTGGPITFF. The CDR3 coding sequence is TGTGCCACCAGCCGAACGACAGGGGGCCCAATAACTTTCTTT.